This section outlines one T cell receptor (beta chain) sequence together with its context. The antigen it recognizes is unknown. Base qualities are not at hand, and no much larger clone is one base apart. The source of the sample is a study of cytomegalovirus exposure and HLA in healthy donors (dated by TCRdb to 2017 to 2019). A note on the overall study: According to an earlier analysis of 550 to 700 of the donors, some 180 million T cells yielded over 90 million unique TCR beta sequences and roughly 280 Gb of sequence data. An early release that covered several hundred HLA-typed donors contained around 300 gigabases of sequencing data and 80 million or so unique TCR sequences. The genetic ancestry cluster associated with self-reported Caucasian donors included over 80% of the 300 to 450 genotyped donors. The study aimed to test whether cataloging public T cell receptors could reveal signatures of past pathogen exposure. The T cell repertoires of under 750 subjects were profiled by immunosequencing and related to cytomegalovirus serostatus. Besides the first cohort of 666 subjects, a separate validation cohort made up of roughly 120 different subjects was used. High-throughput TCR immunosequencing, statistical association of individual TCRs with disease status, and machine learning were combined to predict cytomegalovirus infection status. To study patterns of TCR occurrence, a later analysis re-analyzed previously published TCR beta repertoires from several hundred donors and added high-resolution HLA genotyping. Rather than drawing on any new phenotypic data, the later analysis identified candidate immune exposures from TCR beta sequences and the way those sequences occurred across donors. An earlier analysis of some 500 of the donors used high-throughput TCR beta sequencing to judge whether each TCR beta V gene segment behaved as functional or pseudogenic. Donor age, sex, ethnicity and CMV serostatus were compiled together with the repertoire data. A later genetic analysis used genome-wide SNP genotypes for 398 of the 666 donors, treating that subset as a discovery cohort. All discovery cohort repertoires had been generated on a single sequencing platform. Class I and class II HLA loci were covered by the typing at four-digit resolution. Typing coverage differed by locus: A, B, C, DRB1 and DQB1 were typed in roughly 620-630 donors, DQA1 in 500 to 550, DPA1 in around 610, and DPB1 in 472. Because of strong linkage in the cohort, five DR-DQ haplotypes were treated as single units for association and clustering. Across 398 genotyped donors of the cohort, an average of approximately 200,000 unique TCR beta nucleotide sequences per donor were sequenced, and roughly 17% of those sequences were non-productive.

Broader findings and caveats from the paper: According to a later analysis, parvovirus B19, influenza, CMV and Epstein-Barr virus appeared linked to several top co-occurrence clusters. In this cohort, only TCR beta chains were sequenced, and detectable features were limited by the absence of alpha or paired-chain data. In a later genetic analysis, fewer N-insertions in productive TCRs were reported among donors in an Asian-associated ancestry cluster than the roughly 640-donor mean. A later analysis found that HLA-associated TCR beta chains were more clonally expanded and had lower generation probabilities than equally common non-associated chains. Three of the identified cytomegalovirus-associated TCR beta chains were confirmed in vitro to be specific for cytomegalovirus antigens. The study gave a list of under 200 TCR beta chains associated with cytomegalovirus. In a later genetic analysis, a missense DCLRE1C variant was associated with V-gene and J-gene trimming of TCR beta chains, and the association was replicated in an independent cohort. Sequencing depth was assumed to be roughly uniform across donors in the presence/absence analyses, though that assumption may not hold. In a later analysis, over 15,000 TCR beta sequences were associated with specific HLA alleles at a false discovery rate of 0.05. In an earlier analysis of 587 of the donors, most TCR beta V segments appeared in productive rearrangements about 90% or about 30% of the time, broadly matching IMGT annotations. According to the authors, the approach could potentially be generalized to other disease states and immunological phenotypes. Because HLA typing was missing for some donors at each locus, association tests included only the typed subset. A later analysis found that most CMV-associated TCR beta chains appeared HLA-restricted, with HLA associations seemingly driven largely by CMV exposure. A cluster of highly shared sequence variants was judged likely to be a technical artifact of the sequencing pipeline. Because counts were too low, 15 to 20 rarely observed V segments, including chromosome 9 orphons, were left out of the earlier analysis of 500 to 650 of the donors. A further reported finding was that TCR beta sequences accurately predicted the HLA-A and HLA-B alleles for most subjects in the first cohort. For the cohort, immune exposure information was limited to CMV serostatus. Most TCR sequences were seen in very few donors, while some public TCRs were found in many individuals. In a later analysis, TCR association rates were found to vary across HLA loci, with the most associated TCRs seen for DRB1 alleles and the fewest for HLA-C alleles. Linkage disequilibrium might explain the correlated functional status among segregating V segments, but an unknown experimental factor could not be excluded. When HLA alleles, especially DR and DQ, strongly co-occurred, attributing TCR associations to individual alleles was difficult. In both the original and validation cohorts, the classifier was reported to diagnose cytomegalovirus status with high specificity and sensitivity.

The cohort comprised around 690 healthy bone marrow donors. Cohort members were all nominally healthy when sampled, although unrecorded immune exposures were likely present. The donor tested CMV seropositive and was one of the 289 seropositive cohort members. Every donor gave a peripheral blood sample, and the peripheral blood mononuclear cells from that sample were used for TCR beta sequencing. The Qiagen DNeasy Blood Extraction Kit was used to extract genomic DNA from the blood cell samples. Library creation used the immunoSEQ multiplex PCR assay. A mixture of 60 forward primers for TCR Vbeta segments and 13 reverse primers for TCR Jbeta segments was used in the multiplex PCR. The CDR3 region of rearranged TCR beta genes was amplified from genomic DNA with a multiplex PCR assay. The amplified TCR beta libraries were sequenced on the Illumina HiSeq System as 87-base-pair reads. On the authors' methods: A later analysis counted about 82 million unique TCR beta chains across the roughly 700 repertoires, and roughly 9.9 million of these chains were shared by at least two donors. Raw reads were error-corrected and collapsed into unique sequences by a nearest-neighbor algorithm in which closely related sequences were merged to remove PCR and sequencing errors. Alignment of CDR3 sequences to IMGT reference sequences was used to assign V, D and J gene segments. For a sequence to be retained, at least a six-nucleotide match to both a V gene segment and a J gene segment was required. Rearrangements were classified as productive when the CDR3 lacked stop codons and remained in frame with V and J, and all other rearrangements were classified as non-productive. Following IMGT convention, CDR3 was defined as the stretch from the second conserved V-encoded cysteine up to the conserved J-encoded phenylalanine. In an earlier analysis of approximately 590 of the donors, sequences lacking an unambiguous match to a single V gene segment were excluded. An earlier analysis of roughly 590 of the donors called V segments functional above 56.7% productive rearrangements and segregating when the between-donor standard deviation exceeded 5%. To diagnose cytomegalovirus status from the catalog of TCR beta chain sequences, a statistical classification framework was built. V and J gene assignment, in a later analysis, came from comparing TCR nucleotide sequences with IMGT/GENE-DB human TR gene sequences. Using the TCRdist pipeline, a later analysis assigned CDR3 sequences along with most-parsimonious VDJ recombination scenarios. In a later analysis, every TCR beta chain was defined by the combination of its CDR3 amino acid sequence and its V-gene family, and reads without a unique V-gene family were dropped. To address suspected cross-contamination and a sequencing artifact, a later analysis removed over 500 highly shared, low-generation-probability nucleotide sequences. For each public chain, a later analysis derived a clonal expansion index from normalized ranks of inferred template counts within each repertoire. In a later analysis, generation probabilities were computed with a VDJ recombination model fitted to out-of-frame rearrangements, and the resulting probabilities were checked against IGoR. Hypergeometric tests were used in a later analysis to score TCR-TCR, TCR-HLA and TCR-CMV co-occurrence, with a repertoire-size bias correction applied to the TCR pairs. False discovery rates were estimated in a later analysis by permuting HLA or CMV assignments 20 times. In a later analysis, co-occurring TCRs were grouped using DBSCAN, and TCRdist sequence similarity was added for clustering within HLA-allele-positive subsets. Co-occurrence clustering excluded repertoires with fewer than 30,000 or more than 120,000 public chains, plus five with anomalous nucleotide sharing. TCRdb mirrors the immuneACCESS table, restricted to in-frame sequences. Some clones are absent from its copies; in checked studies, under half trace to an unresolved V gene, and the reason for the others is unknown. D and trimming were read from the DNA, whereas the V and J calls and clone size are those reported in that table. The table for this sample lists nearly 110,000 clones; around three quarters of them were counted only once. Clones ranked in the top ten supply roughly 6.5% of the sample.

Sequenced sample: PBMCs. This TCR derives from a woman aged 45-65 years in good health and CMV-seropositive.

The DNA reads as follows: TGTGCCAGCAGCTCCAACCGGAGGTTGGCCTACAATGAGCAGTTCTTC. This translates into CASSSNRRLAYNEQFF. The chain is made from TRBV5-6 and TRBJ2-1, and perhaps TRBD2 as D gene, on 5 matching bases. Measured from the cysteine to the phenylalanine, the CDR3 is 16 residues long. CDR3 DNA only is kept here, 48 bases in frame from base 1. V and J are truncated by 3 bases and 2 bases respectively, leaving an intervening sequence of 15 bases. In the germline V gene, CDR1 corresponds to SGHDT and CDR2 to YYEEEE.